The T cell receptor (beta chain) described here comes from a study of T cell clonality in common variable immunodeficiency. This clone was seen ten or more times. What it binds is not known. Read coverage stops 3 residues before the CDR3 terminus; the germline J gene supplies the remainder. The CDR3 has 14 amino acids. Trimming left V 5 bases short and J 0 bases short, with 8 bases between. Germline-derived CDR1 and CDR2 are LNHDA and SQIVND (reference sequence). Clones were sequenced by immunoSEQ multiplex PCR, and TCRdb holds only the in-frame ones, with some missing. The record shows 25,000 to 30,000 clones for this sample, with no singletons present. Replacement immunoglobulin had been given to every CVID subject for at least one year. Study outcomes and limitations: Fewer TCRbeta clones were shared among CVID subjects than controls. Reportedly, TCR beta sequences from common variable immunodeficiency showed fewer deletions and N-nucleotide insertions. Authors noted CVID clonality's cause needs subpopulation repertoire sequencing.

The sequence was collected from a human donor with common variable immunodeficiency. The V and J genes are TRBV19 and TRBJ1-5, with TRBD1 as a possible D gene (6 bases). The sequenced sample consisted of peripheral blood mononuclear cells. CDR3 residues: CASSGQISNQPQHF. The CDR3 DNA, read in part, is TGTGCCAGTAGTGGACAGATTAGCAATCAGCCC.